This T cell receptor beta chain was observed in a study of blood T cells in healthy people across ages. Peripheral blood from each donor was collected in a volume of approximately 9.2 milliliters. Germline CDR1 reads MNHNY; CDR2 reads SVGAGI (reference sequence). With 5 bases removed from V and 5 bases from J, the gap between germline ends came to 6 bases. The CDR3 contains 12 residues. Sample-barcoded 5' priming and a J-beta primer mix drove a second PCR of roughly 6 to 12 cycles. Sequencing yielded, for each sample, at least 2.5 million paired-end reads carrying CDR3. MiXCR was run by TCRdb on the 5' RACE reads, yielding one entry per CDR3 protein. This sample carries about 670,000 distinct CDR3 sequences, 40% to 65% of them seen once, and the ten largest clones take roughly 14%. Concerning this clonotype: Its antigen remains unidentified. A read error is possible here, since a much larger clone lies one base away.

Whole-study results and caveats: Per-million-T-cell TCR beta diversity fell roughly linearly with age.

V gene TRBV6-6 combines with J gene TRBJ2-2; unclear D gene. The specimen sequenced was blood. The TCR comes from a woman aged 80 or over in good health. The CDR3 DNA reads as TGTGCCAGCAGTAACTATACCGGGGAGCTGTTTTTT. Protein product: CASSNYTGELFF.